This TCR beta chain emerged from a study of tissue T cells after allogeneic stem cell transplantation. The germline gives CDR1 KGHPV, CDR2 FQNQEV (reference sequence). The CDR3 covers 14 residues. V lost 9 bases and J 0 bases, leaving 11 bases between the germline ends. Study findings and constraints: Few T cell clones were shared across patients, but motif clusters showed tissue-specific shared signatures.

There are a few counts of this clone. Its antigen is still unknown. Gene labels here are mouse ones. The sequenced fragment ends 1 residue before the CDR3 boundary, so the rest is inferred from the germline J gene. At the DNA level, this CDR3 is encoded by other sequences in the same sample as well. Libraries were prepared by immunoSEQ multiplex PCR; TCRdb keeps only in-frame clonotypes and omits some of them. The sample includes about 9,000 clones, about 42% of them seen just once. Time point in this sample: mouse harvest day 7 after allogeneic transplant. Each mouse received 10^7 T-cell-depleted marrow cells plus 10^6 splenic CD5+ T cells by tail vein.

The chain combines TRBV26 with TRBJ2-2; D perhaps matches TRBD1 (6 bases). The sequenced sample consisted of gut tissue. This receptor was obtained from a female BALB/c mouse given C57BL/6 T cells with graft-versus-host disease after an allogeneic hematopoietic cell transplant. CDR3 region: CASSGTTNTGQLYF. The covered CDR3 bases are TGTGCCAGTTCCGGGACAACAAACACCGGGCAGCTCTAC. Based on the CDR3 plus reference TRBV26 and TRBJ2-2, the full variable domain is NSKVIQTPRYLVKGQGQKAKMRCIPEKGHPVVFWYQQNKNNEFKFLINFQNQEVLQQIDMTEKRFSAECPSNSPCSLEIQSSEAGDSALYLCASSGTTNTGQLYFGEGSKLTVL.